This entry concerns a single T cell receptor (beta chain). The CDR3 sequence is 14 residues long. With V trimmed by 8 bases and J by 12 bases, 16 bases remained unmatched. Germline V CDR1 and CDR2: MNHNS, SASEGT. A single record per CDR3 protein comes from TCRdb applying MiXCR to the PCR reads. The sample shows around 6,800 distinct CDR3 sequences, approximately 54% of them seen only once. The data stem from a study of CD4 and CD8 cells across lung adenocarcinoma regions. Localized lung adenocarcinoma, a non-small cell lung cancer, affected the donors. V gene TRBV6-1 combines with J gene TRBJ2-1; 7 positions match TRBD1. Specimen: CD8+ T cells from the center of a lung tumor. The receptor was isolated from a male donor with lung adenocarcinoma. The CD4 and CD8 labels of this study may be unreliable. CDR3 DNA: TGTGCCAGCGGGCAGACAGGGAGCTCAAATACGCAGTTCTTC. Its protein is CASGQTGSSNTQFF.